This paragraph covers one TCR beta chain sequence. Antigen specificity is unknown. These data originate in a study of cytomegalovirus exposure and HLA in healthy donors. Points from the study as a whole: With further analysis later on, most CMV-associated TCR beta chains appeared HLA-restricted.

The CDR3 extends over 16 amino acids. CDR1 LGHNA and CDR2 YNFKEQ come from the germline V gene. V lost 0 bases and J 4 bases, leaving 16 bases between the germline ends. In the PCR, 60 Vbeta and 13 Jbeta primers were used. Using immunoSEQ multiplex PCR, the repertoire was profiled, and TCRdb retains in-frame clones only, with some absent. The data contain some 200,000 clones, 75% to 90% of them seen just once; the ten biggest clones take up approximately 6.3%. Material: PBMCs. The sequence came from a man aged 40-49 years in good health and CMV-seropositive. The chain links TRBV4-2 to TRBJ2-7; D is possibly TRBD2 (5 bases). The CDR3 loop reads CASSQDLSAGGYEQYF. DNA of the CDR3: TGTGCCAGCAGCCAAGATCTATCGGCGGGTGGATACGAGCAGTACTTC.